The rows below give T cell receptor beta chains drawn from one sample of a study of CD8 T cells in Susac syndrome. MiXCR, applied by TCRdb to the immunoSEQ multiplex PCR reads, yields one record per CDR3 protein. The sample yields 250,000 to 300,000 distinct CDR3 sequences, approximately 90% seen once. The sequencing sample was made of CD8+ T cells from PBMCs. The receptors originated from a human donor with multiple sclerosis. Each CDR3 is given with its conserved first and last residue. Each record gives: D gene, J gene, V gene, clone size, CDR3 protein, CDR3 DNA. The D gene is left open where the match is weak. The listing skips clone size in some rows; elsewhere it reads once, few, many or a size class.

NA	TRBJ2-5	TRBV15	NA	CATSSGETQYF	TGTGCCACCAGCAGTGGAGAGACCCAGTACTTC
NA	TRBJ2-3	TRBV24-1	NA	CATSDLRTEGGDTQYF	TGTGCCACCAGTGATTTGCGGACAGAAGGGGGAGATACGCAGTATTTT
NA	TRBJ2-5	TRBV6-2/TRBV6-3	NA	CASSYKDTETQYF	TGTGCCAGCAGTTATAAGGACACGGAGACCCAGTACTTC
TRBD1	TRBJ2-3	TRBV28	NA	CASSWTGFSDTQYF	TGTGCCAGCAGTTGGACAGGGTTTTCAGATACGCAGTATTTT
NA	TRBJ2-7	TRBV6-6	NA	CASSYSSGSYEQYF	TGTGCCAGCAGTTACTCCTCAGGTTCATACGAGCAGTACTTC
NA	TRBJ1-2	TRBV19	few	CATSPMSWVRGYTF	TGTGCCACCTCACCGATGTCCTGGGTGCGAGGCTACACCTTC
TRBD1	TRBJ2-2	TRBV6-5	once	CASGTGNGGELFF	TGTGCCAGCGGGACAGGGAACGGCGGGGAGCTGTTTTTT
NA	TRBJ2-7	TRBV14	once	CASSPMGQVYEQYF	TGTGCCAGCAGCCCGATGGGACAAGTCTACGAGCAGTACTTC
TRBD2	TRBJ2-3	TRBV27	NA	CASSLTGGPVTDTQYF	TGTGCCAGCAGTTTGACGGGAGGGCCGGTGACAGATACGCAGTATTTT
TRBD1	TRBJ2-7	TRBV28	NA	CASSFTRTGIYEQYF	TGTGCCAGCAGTTTTACACGGACAGGGATCTACGAGCAGTACTTC
NA	TRBJ2-7	TRBV6-5	NA	CASSRHRPGVGEQYF	TGTGCCAGCAGCCGTCATCGTCCTGGTGTGGGCGAGCAGTACTTC
NA	TRBJ2-5	TRBV3-1	NA	CASSQDYLELEGDGETQYF	TGTGCCAGCAGCCAAGATTATCTCGAGCTGGAGGGCGATGGAGAGACCCAGTACTTC
NA	TRBJ2-1	TRBV27	NA	CASRMSTSSYNEQFF	TGTGCCAGCAGGATGTCTACTAGCTCCTACAATGAGCAGTTCTTC
TRBD1	TRBJ1-2	TRBV28	NA	CASSSPGTAYYGYTF	TGTGCCAGCAGTTCCCCTGGGACAGCCTACTATGGCTACACCTTC
NA	TRBJ2-7	TRBV6-2/TRBV6-3	NA	CASSYSPSVREQYF	TGTGCCAGCAGTTACTCCCCTTCGGTCCGCGAGCAGTACTTC
NA	TRBJ2-7	TRBV4-1	NA	CASSQEGRNEQYF	TGCGCCAGCAGCCAAGAAGGGCGAAACGAGCAGTACTTC
TRBD1	TRBJ2-7	TRBV5-1	NA	CASSPGTVLSYEQYF	TGCGCCAGCAGCCCCGGGACAGTGCTATCCTACGAGCAGTACTTC
NA	TRBJ2-1	TRBV7-9	NA	CASRSPPSSYNEQFF	TGTGCCAGCAGGAGTCCGCCATCCTCCTACAATGAGCAGTTCTTC
TRBD2	TRBJ2-3	TRBV7-2	NA	CASSRRSLAETSTDTQYF	TGTGCCAGCAGCCGACGAAGCCTAGCGGAGACTAGCACAGATACGCAGTATTTT
TRBD1	TRBJ1-3	TRBV7-9	once	CASSLPRGQVITGNTIYF	TGTGCCAGCAGCCTCCCCCGGGGACAGGTCATCACTGGAAACACCATATATTTT
TRBD1	TRBJ2-2	TRBV7-3	NA	CASSQTGIPGELFF	TGTGCCAGCAGTCAGACAGGGATTCCCGGGGAGCTGTTTTTT
NA	TRBJ2-5	TRBV7-9	NA	CASSPVWGGETQYF	TGTGCCAGCAGCCCAGTATGGGGCGGAGAGACCCAGTACTTC
NA	TRBJ1-1	TRBV4-2	NA	CASSQDVAGWDQEAFF	TGTGCCAGCAGCCAAGATGTGGCGGGGTGGGACCAAGAAGCTTTCTTT
NA	TRBJ1-4	TRBV4-1	NA	CASSQEALVTNEKLFF	TGCGCCAGCAGCCAAGAAGCTCTGGTTACAAATGAAAAACTGTTTTTT
TRBD1	TRBJ1-3	TRBV27	few	CASSLDRGSGNTIYF	TGTGCCAGCAGTCTCGACAGGGGGTCTGGAAACACCATATATTTT
NA	TRBJ2-3	TRBV27	NA	CASSLYGPTDTQYF	TGTGCCAGCAGTTTGTATGGCCCCACAGATACGCAGTATTTT
NA	TRBJ1-2	TRBV20-1	NA	CSARDHGVYGYTF	TGCAGTGCTAGAGATCACGGCGTCTATGGCTACACCTTC
TRBD1	TRBJ1-6	TRBV11-2	NA	CASSLQGAVNSPLHF	TGTGCCAGCAGCTTACAGGGGGCAGTGAATTCACCCCTCCACTTT
TRBD2	TRBJ2-3	TRBV4-3	NA	CASSQDVTSLGDTQYF	TGCGCCAGCAGCCAAGATGTGACTAGCCTGGGAGATACGCAGTATTTT
TRBD1	TRBJ2-5	TRBV19	NA	CASSKGRGLLKETQYF	TGTGCCAGTAGTAAGGGCAGGGGGCTTCTCAAAGAGACCCAGTACTTC
NA	TRBJ2-2	TRBV25-1	NA	CASSELGGFTGELFF	TGTGCCAGCAGTGAACTTGGCGGGTTCACCGGGGAGCTGTTTTTT
NA	TRBJ1-5	TRBV12-3/TRBV12-4	NA	CASSFRLGGDQPQHF	TGTGCCAGCAGTTTTCGTTTAGGGGGGGACCAGCCCCAGCATTTT
TRBD1	TRBJ2-7	TRBV6-6	NA	CASSYTGVSYEQYF	TGTGCCAGCAGTTACACAGGGGTGTCCTACGAGCAGTACTTC
NA	TRBJ2-1	TRBV15	NA	CATSPLTNEQFF	TGTGCCACCAGCCCACTGACGAATGAGCAGTTCTTC
NA	TRBJ2-5	TRBV24-1	NA	CATSDGILYQETQYF	TGTGCCACCAGTGATGGTATCTTGTACCAAGAGACCCAGTACTTC
NA	TRBJ2-2	TRBV25-1	NA	CASSESNTGELFF	TGTGCCAGCAGTGAATCGAACACCGGGGAGCTGTTTTTT
NA	TRBJ2-1	TRBV27	NA	CASSPTFRSSYNEQFF	TGTGCCAGCAGTCCCACTTTCCGGAGCTCCTACAATGAGCAGTTCTTC
NA	TRBJ1-6	TRBV6-2/TRBV6-3	NA	CASSPGWFSPLHF	TGTGCCAGCAGTCCAGGGTGGTTCTCACCCCTCCACTTT
TRBD1	TRBJ1-2	TRBV29-1	NA	CSVVDRDYGYTF	TGCAGCGTTGTGGACAGGGACTATGGCTACACCTTC
TRBD2	TRBJ2-7	TRBV27	NA	CASSLGGGGSYEQYF	TGTGCCAGCAGTTTGGGCGGGGGAGGCTCCTACGAGCAGTACTTC
TRBD1	TRBJ2-7	TRBV5-6	NA	CASSFRWTGSYEQYF	TGTGCCAGCAGCTTCCGCTGGACAGGCTCCTACGAGCAGTACTTC
TRBD1	TRBJ1-1	TRBV29-1	once	CSVSGGAGTEAFF	TGCAGCGTCTCAGGGGGGGCAGGCACTGAAGCTTTCTTT
NA	TRBJ2-3	TRBV7-9	once	CASSWVGGLDTQYF	TGTGCCAGCAGCTGGGTCGGGGGGCTGGATACGCAGTATTTT
NA	TRBJ1-1	TRBV30	NA	CAWSIGRFTEAFF	TGTGCCTGGAGTATAGGGCGGTTCACTGAAGCTTTCTTT
TRBD1	TRBJ1-4	TRBV6-6	once	CASTTGTEGWGEKLFF	TGTGCCAGCACCACGGGGACAGAGGGCTGGGGTGAAAAACTGTTTTTT
NA	TRBJ2-7	TRBV5-4	NA	CASSKRTLSYEQYF	TGTGCCAGCAGCAAACGCACTCTCTCCTACGAGCAGTACTTC
TRBD1	TRBJ2-7	TRBV12-3/TRBV12-4	NA	CASSLALGQATYEQYF	TGTGCCAGCAGTTTGGCACTCGGACAGGCTACCTACGAGCAGTACTTC
TRBD2	TRBJ2-7	TRBV11-2	NA	CASSLGLAAGYEQYF	TGTGCCAGCAGCTTAGGGCTAGCGGCGGGCTACGAGCAGTACTTC
NA	TRBJ2-1	TRBV28	NA	CASSLSASNEQFF	TGTGCCAGCAGTTTATCTGCATCAAATGAGCAGTTCTTC
NA	TRBJ2-3	TRBV6-2/TRBV6-3	once	CASSYDGGPGTDTQYF	TGTGCCAGCAGTTACGATGGGGGGCCGGGCACAGATACGCAGTATTTT
TRBD2	TRBJ2-1	TRBV7-6	few	CASSLGGGTSSYNEQFF	TGTGCCAGCAGCCTGGGTGGAGGGACTAGCTCCTACAATGAGCAGTTCTTC
NA	TRBJ2-7	TRBV30	NA	CAWGHGTGYEQYF	TGTGCCTGGGGACACGGGACTGGATACGAGCAGTACTTC